The 4 T cell receptor beta chains below come from one sample, sequenced in a study of blood T cell repertoires in COVID-19 (dated by TCRdb to 2018 to 2021). To prepare the library, the immunoSEQ multiplex PCR assay was applied. What TCRdb holds here is the immuneACCESS table cut down to in-frame rearrangements. Part of the clones is not present; checked against another copy, under half of the missing clones reflect an unresolved V gene, and the others are unexplained. This sample holds 150,000 or so clones; roughly four fifths were observed only once. The top ten constitute more than 9.5% of the sample. The sequencing input was peripheral blood. The receptors come from a man aged 55 to 69 with active or convalescent COVID-19.

This chain uses TRBV5-1 with TRBJ2-5; TRBD2 matches at 9 bases. The CDR3 extends over 16 amino acids. Germline V gene data show CDR1 as SGHRS and CDR2 as YFSETQ. Trimming took 2 bases from V and 5 from J; bases not matched to a gene: 10. The CDR3: CASSFAVAGAGETQYF. CDR3 in DNA: TGCGCCAGCAGCTTTGCGGTAGCGGGAGCAGGGGAGACCCAGTACTTC.

This clone was detected many times. This chain links TRBV7-3 with TRBJ2-1, with 14 bases matching TRBD2. CDR1 and CDR2 (germline): SGHTA, FQGTGA. This CDR3 contains 18 residues. Losses at the gene ends were 3 bases for V and 0 bases for J; bases not matched to a gene: 4. CDR3 residues: CASSFGLAGGFSYNEQFF. For the CDR3, the DNA is TGTGCCAGCAGCTTTGGACTAGCGGGGGGCTTCTCCTACAATGAGCAGTTCTTC.

The V gene is TRBV18, the J gene TRBJ2-6, with TRBD1 as a possible D gene (6 bases). V gave up 2 bases and J gave up 9 bases, with 14 bases separating them. Germline CDR1 is KGHSH and CDR2 is LQKENI. The CDR3 length is 15 residues. The CDR3 DNA reads TGTGCCAGCTCACCAGCTAACAGGGATTACAACGTCCTGACTTTC. Amino acids: CASSPANRDYNVLTF.

V and J are TRBV12-3 or TRBV12-4 and TRBJ2-5; 8 bases line up with TRBD1. The CDR3 is 12 residues long. Trimming at V came to 10 bases and at J to 5 bases, leaving 6 bases not matched to a gene. DNA of the CDR3: TGTGCCACCACAGGGGGTCTGGAGACCCAGTACTTC. Amino acids: CATTGGLETQYF.